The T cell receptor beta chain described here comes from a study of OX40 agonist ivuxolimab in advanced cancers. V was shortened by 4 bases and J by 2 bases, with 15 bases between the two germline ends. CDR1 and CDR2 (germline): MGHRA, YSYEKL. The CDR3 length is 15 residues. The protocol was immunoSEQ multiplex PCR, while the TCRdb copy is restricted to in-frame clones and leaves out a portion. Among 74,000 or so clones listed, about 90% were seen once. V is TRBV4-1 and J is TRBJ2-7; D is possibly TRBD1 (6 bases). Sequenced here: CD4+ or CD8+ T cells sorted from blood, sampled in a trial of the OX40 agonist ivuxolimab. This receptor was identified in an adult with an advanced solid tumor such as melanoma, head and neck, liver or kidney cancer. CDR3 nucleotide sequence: TGCGCCAGCAGCCGAGGGGGATACGGAGCCTACGAGCAGTACTTC. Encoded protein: CASSRGGYGAYEQYF.